This TCR beta chain was observed in a study of T cell responses to AZD1222 COVID-19 vaccine. Study observations and caveats: Just a handful of people given AZD1222 tested seropositive at baseline. All repertoire sampling was performed exclusively after the peak T cell response. Spike-wide vaccine-associated CD4 TCRs dominated at 160-218 and 743-854.

Note on this clone: What it binds is not known.

The CDR3 has 13 residues. Germline assignment: CDR1 LNHNV and CDR2 YYDKDF (reference sequence). Unmatched junction bases numbered 3, after V lost 2 bases and J lost 6 bases. TCRdb keeps only in-frame clones here, not all; method: immunoSEQ multiplex PCR. Of just over 150,000 clones listed, about nine tenths are singletons. The origin of this receptor is an adult who received the AZD1222 COVID-19 vaccine. The rearrangement joins TRBV15 to TRBJ1-1; 7 nucleotides match TRBD1. The starting material was peripheral blood, obtained 28 days after the second AZD1222 dose. The CDR3 spells CATSRPQGSEAFF. The CDR3 DNA reads TGTGCCACCAGCAGACCACAGGGGTCTGAAGCTTTCTTT.